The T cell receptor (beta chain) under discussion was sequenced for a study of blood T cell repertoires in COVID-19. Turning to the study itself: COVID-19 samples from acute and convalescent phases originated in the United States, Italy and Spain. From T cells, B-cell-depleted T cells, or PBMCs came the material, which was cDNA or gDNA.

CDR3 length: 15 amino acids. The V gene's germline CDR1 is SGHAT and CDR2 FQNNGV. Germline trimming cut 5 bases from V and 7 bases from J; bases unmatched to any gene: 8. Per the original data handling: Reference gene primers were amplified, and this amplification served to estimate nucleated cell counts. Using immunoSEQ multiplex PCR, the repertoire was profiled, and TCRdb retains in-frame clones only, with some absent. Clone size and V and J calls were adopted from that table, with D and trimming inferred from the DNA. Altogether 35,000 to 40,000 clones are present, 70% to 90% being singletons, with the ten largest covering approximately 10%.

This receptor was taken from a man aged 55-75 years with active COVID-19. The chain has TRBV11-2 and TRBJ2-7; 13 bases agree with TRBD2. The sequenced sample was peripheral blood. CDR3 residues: CASSPGTSGIPEQYF. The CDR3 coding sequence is TGTGCCAGCAGCCCTGGGACTAGCGGGATTCCAGAGCAGTACTTC.